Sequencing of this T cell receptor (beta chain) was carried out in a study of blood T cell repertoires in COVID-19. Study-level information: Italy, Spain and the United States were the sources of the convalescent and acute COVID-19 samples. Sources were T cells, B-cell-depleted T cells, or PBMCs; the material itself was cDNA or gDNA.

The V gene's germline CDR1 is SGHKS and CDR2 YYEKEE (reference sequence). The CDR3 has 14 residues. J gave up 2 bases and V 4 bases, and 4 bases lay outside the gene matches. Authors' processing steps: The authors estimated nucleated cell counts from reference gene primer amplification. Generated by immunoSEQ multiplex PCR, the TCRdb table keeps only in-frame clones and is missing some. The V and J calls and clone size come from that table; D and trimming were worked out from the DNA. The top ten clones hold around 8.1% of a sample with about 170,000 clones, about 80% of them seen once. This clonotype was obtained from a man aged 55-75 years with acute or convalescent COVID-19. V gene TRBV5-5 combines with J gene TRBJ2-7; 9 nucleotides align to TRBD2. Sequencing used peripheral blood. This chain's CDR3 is CASSVGLATYEQYF. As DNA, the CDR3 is TGTGCCAGCAGCGTCGGACTAGCGACCTACGAGCAGTACTTC.